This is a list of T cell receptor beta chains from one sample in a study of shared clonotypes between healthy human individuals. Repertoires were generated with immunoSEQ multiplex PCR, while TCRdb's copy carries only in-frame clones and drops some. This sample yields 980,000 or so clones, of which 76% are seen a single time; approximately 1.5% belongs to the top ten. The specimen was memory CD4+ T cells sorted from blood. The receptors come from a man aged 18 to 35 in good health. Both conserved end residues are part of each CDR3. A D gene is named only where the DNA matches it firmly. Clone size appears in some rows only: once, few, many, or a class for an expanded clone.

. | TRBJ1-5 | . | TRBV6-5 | TGTGCCAGCAGTCATCGCCGGGATAGCAATCAGCCCCAGCATTTT | CASSHRRDSNQPQHF
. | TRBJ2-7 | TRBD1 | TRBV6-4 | TGTGCCAGGGGGACAGGGCGGCTCTACGAGCAGTACTTC | CARGTGRLYEQYF
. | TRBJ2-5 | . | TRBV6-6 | TGTGCCAGCAGTTACCCCGGGACACAAGAGACCCAGTACTTC | CASSYPGTQETQYF
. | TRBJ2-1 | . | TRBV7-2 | TGTGCCAGCAGCTTAGTTTCGGAACACGGCTCCCACCAGTTCTTC | CASSLVSEHGSHQFF
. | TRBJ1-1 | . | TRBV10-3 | TGTGCCATCAACAGGGAAAATATGAACACTGAAGCTTTCTTT | CAINRENMNTEAFF
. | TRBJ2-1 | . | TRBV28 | TGTGCCAGCAGGGAAATTGGCGAGCAGTTCTTC | CASREIGEQFF
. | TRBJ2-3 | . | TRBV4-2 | TGTGCCAGCAGCCAAGAAGGGGGAGGGCCCTCGGATACGCAGTATTTT | CASSQEGGGPSDTQYF
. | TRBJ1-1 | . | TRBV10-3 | TGTGCCATCAGTGAGTCGACAGCTATCTATGAAGCTTTCTTT | CAISESTAIYEAFF
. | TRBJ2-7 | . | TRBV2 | TGTGCCAGCAGAGTCAGAGGCGGGATCTCCTACGAGCAGTACTTC | CASRVRGGISYEQYF
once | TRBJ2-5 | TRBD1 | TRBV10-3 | TGTGCCATCAGTTCGGGACAGGGGGACGAGACCCAGTACTTC | CAISSGQGDETQYF
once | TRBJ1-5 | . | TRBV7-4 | TGTGCCAGCAGCTATGGACAGTATAGCAATCAGCCCCAGCATTTT | CASSYGQYSNQPQHF
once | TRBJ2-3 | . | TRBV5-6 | TGTGCCAGCAGCTTGTTGGCTAGCCGAGATACGCAGTATTTT | CASSLLASRDTQYF
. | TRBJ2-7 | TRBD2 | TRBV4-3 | TGCGCCAGCAGCCAAGAGTATCCTAGCGGCTACGAGCAGTACTTC | CASSQEYPSGYEQYF
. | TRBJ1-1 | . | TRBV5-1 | TGCGCCAGCAGCCTTACAGGGTGGGGGACTGAAGCTTTCTTT | CASSLTGWGTEAFF
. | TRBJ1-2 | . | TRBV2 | TGTGCCAGCAGAGAACAGGGTGCCCGTGGCTACACCTTC | CASREQGARGYTF
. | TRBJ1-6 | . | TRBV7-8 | TGTGCCAGCAGCTCCACCGGGCCCCTCCACTTT | CASSSTGPLHF
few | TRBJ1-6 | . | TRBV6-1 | TGTGCCAGCATACTCGACAAGACCCTCCACTTT | CASILDKTLHF
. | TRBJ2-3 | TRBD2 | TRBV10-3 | TGTGCCATCAGTGACTGGACTAGCGGGGGGCCAGATACGCAGTATTTT | CAISDWTSGGPDTQYF
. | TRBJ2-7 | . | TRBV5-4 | TGTGCCAGCAGCTTTGACCGCTCCTACGAGCAGTACTTC | CASSFDRSYEQYF
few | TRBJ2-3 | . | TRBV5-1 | TGCGCCAGCAGCTTGGCCGGACAGTTCACAGATACGCAGTATTTT | CASSLAGQFTDTQYF
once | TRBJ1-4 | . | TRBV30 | TGTGCCTGGAGGCGACGGGGGCAGGGGAATGAAAAACTGTTTTTT | CAWRRRGQGNEKLFF
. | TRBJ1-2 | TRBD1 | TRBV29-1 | TGCAGCGCCTCAACCGACAGGGGCTATGGCTACACCTTC | CSASTDRGYGYTF
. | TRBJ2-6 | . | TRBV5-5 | TGTGCCAGCAGCGGGGTGACTTTCTCTGGGGCCAACGTCCTGACTTTC | CASSGVTFSGANVLTF
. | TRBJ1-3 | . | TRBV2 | TGTGCCAGCAGTGAAGCGGGGAACACCATATATTTT | CASSEAGNTIYF
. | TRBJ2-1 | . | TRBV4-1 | TGCGCCAGCAGCCGGCTTCCTGGACAGTCCTTTTACAATGAGCAGTTCTTC | CASSRLPGQSFYNEQFF